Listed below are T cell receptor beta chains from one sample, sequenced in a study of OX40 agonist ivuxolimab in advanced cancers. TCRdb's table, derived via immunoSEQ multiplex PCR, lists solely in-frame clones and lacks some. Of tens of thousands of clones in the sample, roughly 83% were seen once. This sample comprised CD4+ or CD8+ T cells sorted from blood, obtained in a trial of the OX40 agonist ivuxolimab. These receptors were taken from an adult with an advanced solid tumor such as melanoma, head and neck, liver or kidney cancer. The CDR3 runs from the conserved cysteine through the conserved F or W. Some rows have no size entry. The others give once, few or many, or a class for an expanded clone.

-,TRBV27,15,CASSQDRATNEKLFF
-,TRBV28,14,CASSLGGNGQPQHF
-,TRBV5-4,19,CASSPSNRGRSSGANVLTF
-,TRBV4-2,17,CASSQDRQGSGANVLTF
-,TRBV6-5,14,CASNNRRGSYEQYF
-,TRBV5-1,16,CASSLDGGLTSYEQYF
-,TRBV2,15,CASSERDRGRTEAFF
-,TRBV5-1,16,CASSLSGGVSTGELFF
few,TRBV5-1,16,CASSGGTGGYQETQYF
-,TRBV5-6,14,CASSFQGGRQPQHF
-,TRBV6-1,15,CASSEGNSYNSPLHF
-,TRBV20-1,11,CSARQVIGAFF
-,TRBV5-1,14,CASSFQGEEGGYTF
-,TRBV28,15,CASSSPGTANYGYTF
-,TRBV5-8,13,CASSLGGTDTQYF
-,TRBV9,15,CASSVGEGSSYEQYF
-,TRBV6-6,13,CASAGTGYSPLHF
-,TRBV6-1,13,CASRGTGVETQYF
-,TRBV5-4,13,CASSSQGPTEAFF
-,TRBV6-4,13,CASASGQVDGYTF
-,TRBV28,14,CASGGQGAGYGYTF
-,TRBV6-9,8,CASREQVF
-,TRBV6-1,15,CASSEVRGSGNTIYF
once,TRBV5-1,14,CASSLTPGRETQYF
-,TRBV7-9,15,CASSLFAANTGELFF
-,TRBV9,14,CASSSQTGVGEAFF
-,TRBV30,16,CACLTVYRDRRRGYTF
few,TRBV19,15,CASSTSGGLQETQYF
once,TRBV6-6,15,CASSPGRQPRYEQYF
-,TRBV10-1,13,CASSLQGAETQYF
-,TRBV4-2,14,CASSRETEFTEAFF
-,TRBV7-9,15,CASSPGTGIQETQYF
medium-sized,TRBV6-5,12,CASSPGSPPLHF